These 2 T cell receptor beta chains share one sample of origin, sequenced in a study of T cells in Graves' hyperthyroidism and ophthalmopathy. What was amplified from RNA transcripts were TCR beta CDR3 regions. In the first-round RT-PCR of the TCR CDR3, the HTBI primer set was used. One entry per CDR3 protein, called by TCRdb with MiXCR from the multiplex PCR reads. The profile covers approximately 700,000 distinct CDR3 sequences, with 40% to 55% appearing a single time and about 7.7% taken by the ten largest. Specimen: peripheral blood or thyroid tissue (not recorded which). These receptors all stem from an adult man with Graves' disease, either hyperthyroidism or ophthalmopathy (not recorded which).

This clonotype was counted ten times or more. This chain joins TRBV29-1 and TRBJ1-1, with D unresolved. Germline lookup yields CDR1 SQVTM and CDR2 ANQGSEA. V dropped 1 base and J dropped 2 bases, with 5 bases sitting between them. The CDR3 loop spans 12 amino acids. The CDR3 reads CSVEGVNTEAFF. CDR3 DNA sequence: TGCAGCGTTGAAGGGGTAAACACTGAAGCTTTCTTT.

This clonotype was recorded a few times. The chain couples TRBV2 to TRBJ2-7, with D unresolved. The length of the CDR3 is 12 residues. Trimming pared 5 bases from V and 2 bases from J, leaving 7 bases between. Looked up from germline, CDR1 is SNHLY and CDR2 is FYNNEI. CDR3 DNA: TGTGCCAGCAGTCCAATCCCCTACGAGCAGTACTTC. It encodes CASSPIPYEQYF.